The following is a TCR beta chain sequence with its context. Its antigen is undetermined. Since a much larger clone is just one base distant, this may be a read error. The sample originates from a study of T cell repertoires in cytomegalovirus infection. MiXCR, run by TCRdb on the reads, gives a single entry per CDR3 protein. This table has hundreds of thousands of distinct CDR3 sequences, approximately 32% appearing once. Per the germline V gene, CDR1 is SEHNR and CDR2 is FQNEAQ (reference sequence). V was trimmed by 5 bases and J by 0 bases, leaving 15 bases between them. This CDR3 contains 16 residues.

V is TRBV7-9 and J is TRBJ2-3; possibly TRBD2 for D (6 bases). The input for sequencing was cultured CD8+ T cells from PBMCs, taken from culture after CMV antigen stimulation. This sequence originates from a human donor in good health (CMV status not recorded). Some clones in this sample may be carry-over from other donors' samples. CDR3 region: CASSLMAGPSTDTQYF. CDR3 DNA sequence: TGTGCCAGCAGCCTCATGGCGGGGCCCAGCACAGATACGCAGTATTTT.